Sequencing of this T cell receptor (beta chain) was carried out in a study of blood T cell repertoires in COVID-19. For the study at large: Material from acute and convalescent COVID-19 was sourced from the United States, Italy and Spain. PBMCs, B-cell-depleted T cells, or T cells were the source of the cDNA or gDNA that made up the material.

Original handling: Estimates of nucleated cell counts were drawn from the amplification of reference gene primers. Assay used: immunoSEQ multiplex PCR; TCRdb lists only in-frame clones, some missing. D and trimming were read from the DNA, whereas the V and J calls and clone size are those reported in that table. The table shows more than 95,000 clones, with 85% to 90% occurring only once. Germline CDR1 is SGHNT and CDR2 is YYREEE (reference sequence). The CDR3 contains 17 residues. J lost 4 bases, V lost 4 bases, and 11 bases had no gene match. The sequence derives from a human donor in a cohort sampled during active COVID-19. Sample: peripheral blood. The rearrangement joins TRBV5-4 to TRBJ2-2, with TRBD2 identical over 9 bases. The CDR3 protein is CASSPAGGRHSTGELFF. In DNA form, the CDR3 reads TGTGCCAGCAGCCCGGCGGGGGGGAGGCACAGCACCGGGGAGCTGTTTTTT.